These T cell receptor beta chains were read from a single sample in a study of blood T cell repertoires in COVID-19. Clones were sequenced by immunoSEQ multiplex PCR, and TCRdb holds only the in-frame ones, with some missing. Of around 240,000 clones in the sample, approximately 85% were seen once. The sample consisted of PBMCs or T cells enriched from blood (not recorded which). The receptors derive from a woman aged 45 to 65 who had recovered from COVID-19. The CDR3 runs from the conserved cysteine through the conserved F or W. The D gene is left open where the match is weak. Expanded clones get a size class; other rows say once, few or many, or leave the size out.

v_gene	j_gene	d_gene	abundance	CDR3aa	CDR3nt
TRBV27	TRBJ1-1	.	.	CASSPYRVGDTEAFF	TGTGCCAGCAGTCCATACAGGGTGGGGGACACTGAAGCTTTCTTT
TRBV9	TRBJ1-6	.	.	CASSAATGSGSPLHF	TGTGCCAGCAGCGCCGCCACGGGATCGGGTTCACCCCTCCACTTT
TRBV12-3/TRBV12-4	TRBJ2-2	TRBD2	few	CASRYSGGKKLFF	TGTGCCAGCAGATATTCCGGGGGGAAGAAGCTGTTTTTT
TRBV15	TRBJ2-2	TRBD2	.	CATSRVLREFITGELFF	TGTGCCACCAGCAGAGTCCTGCGGGAGTTCATCACCGGGGAGCTGTTTTTT
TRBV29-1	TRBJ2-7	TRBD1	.	CSVQDRVGYEQYF	TGCAGCGTCCAAGACAGGGTCGGTTACGAGCAGTACTTC
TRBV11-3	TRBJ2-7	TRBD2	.	CASSPIAGDYEQYF	TGTGCCAGCAGCCCAATAGCGGGGGACTACGAGCAGTACTTC
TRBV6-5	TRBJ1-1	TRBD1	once	CATTFLDRAPTEAFF	TGTGCCACCACATTTCTGGACAGGGCCCCCACTGAAGCTTTCTTT
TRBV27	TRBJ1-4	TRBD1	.	CASSLGTATEKLFF	TGTGCCAGCAGTTTAGGGACAGCAACCGAAAAACTGTTTTTT
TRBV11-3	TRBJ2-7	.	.	CASSLAGVTYEQYF	TGTGCCAGCAGCTTAGCGGGAGTAACCTACGAGCAGTACTTC
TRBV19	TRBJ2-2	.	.	CASSSQVGTGELFF	TGTGCCAGTAGTTCCCAGGTGGGCACCGGGGAGCTGTTTTTT
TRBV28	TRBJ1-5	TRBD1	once	CASRSTGNSNQPQHF	TGTGCCAGCAGGTCGACAGGGAATAGCAATCAGCCCCAGCATTTT
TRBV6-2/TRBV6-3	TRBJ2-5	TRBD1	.	CASSNPDRKETQYF	TGTGCCAGCAGTAACCCGGACAGGAAAGAGACCCAGTACTTC
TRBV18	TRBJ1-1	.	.	CASSLQGNTEAFF	TGTGCCAGCTCACTACAGGGGAACACTGAAGCTTTCTTT
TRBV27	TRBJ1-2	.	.	CASSLSPDSNYGYTF	TGTGCCAGCAGTTTATCGCCAGACTCTAACTATGGCTACACCTTC
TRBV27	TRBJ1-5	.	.	CASSLSRGTHQPQHF	TGTGCCAGCAGTTTATCCCGGGGGACCCATCAGCCCCAGCATTTT
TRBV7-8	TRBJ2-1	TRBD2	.	CASSLGQTLGRAGRSVQFF	TGTGCCAGCAGCTTAGGCCAAACACTCGGGAGGGCCGGTAGATCAGTGCAGTTCTTC
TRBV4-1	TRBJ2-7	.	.	CASSQVGVEKATSYEQYF	TGCGCCAGCAGCCAAGTTGGCGTCGAGAAAGCGACCTCCTACGAGCAGTACTTC
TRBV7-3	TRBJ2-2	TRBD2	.	CASSLVPSGGQNTGELFF	TGTGCCAGCAGCTTAGTCCCTAGCGGGGGTCAGAACACCGGGGAGCTGTTTTTT
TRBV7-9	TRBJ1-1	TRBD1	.	CASSKFRGPGGPEAFF	TGTGCCAGCAGTAAATTCAGGGGGCCAGGTGGCCCTGAAGCTTTCTTT
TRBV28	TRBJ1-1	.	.	CASSLWGSGMNTEAFF	TGTGCCAGCAGTTTATGGGGGTCGGGGATGAACACTGAAGCTTTCTTT
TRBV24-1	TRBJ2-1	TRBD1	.	CATSDGTGSYNEQFF	TGTGCCACCAGTGACGGGACAGGGTCCTACAATGAGCAGTTCTTC
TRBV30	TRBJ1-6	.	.	CAWSTEIYSPLHF	TGTGCCTGGAGCACAGAAATTTATTCACCCCTCCACTTT
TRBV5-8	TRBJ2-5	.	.	CASSLAVFQGLGGETQYF	TGTGCCAGCAGCTTGGCGGTTTTTCAGGGTCTCGGGGGAGAGACCCAGTACTTC
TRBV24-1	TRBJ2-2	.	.	CATSDGPTGVGTGELFF	TGTGCCACCAGTGATGGACCGACCGGGGTCGGCACCGGGGAGCTGTTTTTT
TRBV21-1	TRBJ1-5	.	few	CASSKGTGCQPQHF	TGTGCCAGCAGCAAAGGTACAGGGTGTCAGCCCCAGCATTTT
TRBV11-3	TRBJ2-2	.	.	CASSLAGVGTGELFF	TGTGCCAGCAGCTTAGCGGGAGTTGGCACCGGGGAGCTGTTTTTT
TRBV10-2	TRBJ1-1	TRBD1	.	CASSRQGSVTEAFF	TGCGCCAGCAGTCGACAGGGATCGGTCACTGAAGCTTTCTTT
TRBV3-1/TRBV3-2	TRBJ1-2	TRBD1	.	CASSQGQGYGYTF	TGTGCCAGCAGCCAAGGACAGGGCTATGGCTACACCTTC
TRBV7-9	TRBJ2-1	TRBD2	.	CASSYLGTSIYNEQFF	TGTGCCAGCAGCTATCTAGGGACTAGTATCTACAATGAGCAGTTCTTC
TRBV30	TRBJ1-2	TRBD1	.	CAWSVPGGQGNYGYTF	TGTGCCTGGAGTGTTCCCGGGGGACAGGGGAACTATGGCTACACCTTC
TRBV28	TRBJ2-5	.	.	CANSSRMGGETQYF	TGTGCCAACAGTTCTAGGATGGGCGGGGAGACCCAGTACTTC
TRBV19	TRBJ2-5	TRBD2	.	CANRLAYQETQYF	TGTGCCAACAGACTAGCATATCAAGAGACCCAGTACTTC
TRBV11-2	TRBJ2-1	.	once	CASSLLGWEEQFF	TGTGCCAGCAGCTTGTTGGGTTGGGAGGAGCAGTTCTTC
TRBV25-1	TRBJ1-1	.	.	CASSENPGMNTEAFF	TGTGCCAGCAGTGAAAACCCAGGGATGAACACTGAAGCTTTCTTT
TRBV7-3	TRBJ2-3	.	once	CASSPRLDRADTQYF	TGTGCCAGCAGCCCGAGACTAGATCGGGCAGATACGCAGTATTTT
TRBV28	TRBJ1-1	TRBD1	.	CASREYRGNTEAFF	TGTGCCAGCAGAGAATACAGGGGGAACACTGAAGCTTTCTTT
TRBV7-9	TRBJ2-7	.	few	CASSLAYGGIEQYF	TGTGCCAGCAGCTTAGCGTATGGCGGGATTGAACAGTACTTC
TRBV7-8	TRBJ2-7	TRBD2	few	CASRLGGLAGSYEQYF	TGTGCCAGCAGGTTGGGTGGGCTAGCGGGGTCCTACGAGCAGTACTTC
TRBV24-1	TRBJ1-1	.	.	CATSDWRGTEAFF	TGTGCCACCAGTGATTGGAGAGGGACTGAAGCTTTCTTT
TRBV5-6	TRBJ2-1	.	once	CASRRFDYNEQFF	TGTGCCAGCCGTCGGTTTGATTACAATGAGCAGTTCTTC
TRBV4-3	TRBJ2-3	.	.	CASSQDTRHSTDTQYF	TGCGCCAGCAGCCAAGATACGCGCCATAGCACAGATACGCAGTATTTT
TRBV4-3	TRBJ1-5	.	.	CASSQDAGMHQPQHF	TGCGCCAGCAGCCAAGACGCCGGGATGCATCAGCCCCAGCATTTT
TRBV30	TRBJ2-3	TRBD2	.	CAWSVTSGRVDTQYF	TGTGCCTGGAGTGTTACTAGCGGGAGAGTAGATACGCAGTATTTT
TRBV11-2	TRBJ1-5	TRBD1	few	CASSLGTVGNQPQHF	TGTGCCAGCAGCCTTGGGACAGTTGGCAATCAGCCCCAGCATTTT
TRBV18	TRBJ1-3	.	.	CASSPRSVSGNTIYF	TGTGCCAGCTCACCACGATCGGTCTCTGGAAACACCATATATTTT
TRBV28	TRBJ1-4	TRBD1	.	CASSLWRPGTGVGTNEKLFF	TGTGCCAGCAGTTTATGGAGACCCGGGACAGGGGTGGGGACTAATGAAAAACTGTTTTTT
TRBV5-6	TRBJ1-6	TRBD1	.	CASSLAQGASYNSPLHF	TGTGCCAGCAGCTTGGCCCAGGGGGCTTCCTATAATTCACCCCTCCACTTT
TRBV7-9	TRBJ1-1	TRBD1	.	CASSLGLTGGWNTEAFF	TGTGCCAGCAGCTTAGGATTGACAGGGGGCTGGAACACTGAAGCTTTCTTT
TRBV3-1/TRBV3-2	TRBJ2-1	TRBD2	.	CASSQGLAGSEQFF	TGTGCCAGCAGCCAAGGACTAGCGGGAAGTGAGCAGTTCTTC
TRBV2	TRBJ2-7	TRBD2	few	CASSLGPSGSYEQYF	TGTGCCAGCAGTCTGGGGCCTAGCGGGAGTTACGAGCAGTACTTC
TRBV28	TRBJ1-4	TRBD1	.	CASRLRGLEEKLFF	TGTGCCAGCAGGCTCAGGGGGCTGGAAGAAAAACTGTTTTTT
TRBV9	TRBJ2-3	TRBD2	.	CASSPRLAGEVDTQYF	TGTGCCAGCAGCCCAAGGCTAGCGGGAGAGGTGGATACGCAGTATTTT
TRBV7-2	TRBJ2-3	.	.	CASSPAGQGRVGTQYF	TGTGCCAGCAGCCCCGCGGGGCAGGGTCGGGTTGGTACGCAGTATTTT
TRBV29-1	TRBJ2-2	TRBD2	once	CSVGLAGETGELFF	TGCAGCGTGGGACTAGCGGGAGAAACCGGGGAGCTGTTTTTT
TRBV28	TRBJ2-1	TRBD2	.	CASRRLAGVRGEQFF	TGTGCCAGCAGACGACTAGCGGGAGTTAGGGGAGAGCAGTTCTTC
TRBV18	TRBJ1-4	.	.	CASSIQGGEKLFF	TGTGCCAGCTCAATCCAGGGAGGTGAAAAACTGTTTTTT
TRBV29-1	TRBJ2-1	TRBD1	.	CSVVRDRYEQFF	TGCAGCGTTGTACGGGACAGGTATGAGCAGTTCTTC
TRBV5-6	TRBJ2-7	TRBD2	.	CASSEPGTSYEQYF	TGTGCCAGCAGCGAACCTGGGACTAGCTACGAGCAGTACTTC
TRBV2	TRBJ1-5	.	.	CASRIGGNQPQHF	TGTGCCAGCAGGATCGGAGGAAATCAGCCCCAGCATTTT